The sequence of this TCR beta chain was determined in a study of CD8 T cells in ankylosing spondylitis. Study results and limitations: Several highly homologous variants made up a TCR beta motif, and this motif appeared characteristic of ankylosing spondylitis blood. Enrichment of disease-linked clones was reportedly significant in matched ankylosing spondylitis synovial fluid. Reports of some motif variants in reactive arthritis synovial fluid and blood predate this one.

This CDR3 has 15 amino acids. CDR1 is MNHEY and CDR2 is SMNVEV in the germline V gene (reference sequence). V lost 6 bases and J lost 4; bases outside the gene matches: 7. Making use of molecular barcodes, quantitative 5'-RACE generated TCR beta libraries. TCRdb re-derived calls from the 5' RACE reads in MiXCR, one entry per CDR3 protein. In the table there are some 130,000 distinct CDR3 sequences, over 15% of which are singletons. In regard to this clonotype: Its antigen is not identified.

The receptor's source is a male donor with ankylosing spondylitis. The chain carries TRBV27 and TRBJ2-1; the match to TRBD1 covers 9 bases. What was sequenced was blood, either unsorted or a sorted T cell fraction (not recorded which). As DNA, the CDR3 is TGTGCCAGCAGCCTGGACAGGGGAGGGTACAATGAGCAGTTCTTC. It is translated as CASSLDRGGYNEQFF.